This T cell receptor beta chain was captured in a study of T cells expressing NK-cell markers (dated by TCRdb to 2020 to 2021). Turning to the overall study: Roughly 8 donors provided sorted CD3+CD56+NKG2C+, CD3+CD56+NKG2C- and CD3+CD56-NKG2C+ T-cell subsets, whose TCR beta-chain repertoires were profiled. Among the eight sequenced donors, seven were HCMV-seropositive and one was HCMV-seronegative. The eight sequenced donors were randomly selected healthy volunteers, three men and five women. Sequencing of the libraries produced 2 x 150 bp reads on Illumina HiSeq 2000/2500, MiSeq or NextSeq. The full study reports these points: Those dominant clonotypes were again the most abundant among CD3+CD56-NKG2C+ cells in a few donors, at about 28.3-60.1%. Whether the expanded NKG2C-expressing T cell clones were specific for HCMV antigens remained unclear. In roughly 6 donors, the dominant CD3+CD56+NKG2C+ clonotypes were among the top 10 CD8+ clonotypes and accounted for roughly 1.0-8% of CD8+ T cells.

For sequencing, an Illumina HiSeq 2000 was employed. TCR beta cDNA libraries were made by 5'RACE template switching that added a universal primer site and unique molecular identifiers. cDNA synthesis was primed from the TCR beta constant segment and was followed by two successive PCR amplification steps. As for the original processing: Reads were demultiplexed and grouped by UMI with MIGEC, and clonotypes were assembled and quantified with MiTCR. To exclude erroneous sequences, any TCR cDNA sequence not supported by at least two reads was discarded. The tcR package was used for downstream repertoire analysis, and clonotypes were matched across fractions by CDR3 nucleotide sequence plus V segment. VDJmatch was used to annotate antigen specificity against VDJdb, with one amino acid substitution allowed in CDR3. TCRdb reprocessed the raw reads; every CDR3 protein sequence is a single record, and DNA is not supplied. What appears here as the V and J calls and clone size reflects TCRdb's work, not the paper's. The sample's own table lists 300,000 to 500,000 distinct CDR3 sequences. The ten largest clonotypes hold 9.5% to 12% of the sample.

The germline V gene gives CDR1 as KGHDR and CDR2 as SFDVKD. The CDR3 covers 16 residues, taking in both the cysteine and the phenylalanine. Only the protein sequence is given. On this clonotype itself: What this receptor recognizes is not known.

HCMV-specific IgG was detected in serum with a commercial ELISA kit to determine HCMV serostatus. Ficoll density gradient centrifugation was used to isolate peripheral blood mononuclear cells from blood. The sample consisted of blood T cells: a sorted CD56 or NKG2C T cell subset, CD4+ or CD8+ T cells, or bulk PBMC T cells (not recorded which). The rearrangement combines TRBV24-1 with TRBJ2-3; TCRdb's D call of TRBD2 is untestable without DNA. The receptor was derived from a woman in her 50s in good health. Donor details come from another sample of the same person, matched by shared clones. For the CDR3, the sequence is CATSERLAGIENTQYF.